Each of the 21 T cell receptor beta chains below was sequenced from the same sample in a study of glioma-infiltrating T cells. Amplification of TCR alpha and beta CDR3 regions from RNA used iRepertoire nested multiplex PCR. TCRdb re-called the multiplex PCR reads with MiXCR, one entry per CDR3 protein. The data contain around 10,000 distinct CDR3 sequences, 50% to 65% of them singletons. The sequenced sample was glioma tissue, nonneoplastic brain tissue, or PBMCs (not recorded which). Receptors originate from a human donor with low-grade glioma or glioblastoma, undergoing nonglioma brain surgery, or in good health (not recorded which).

The CDR3 region has the DNA TGTGCCTGGAGTGTAGGGACCGCCGAGCAGTACTTC. It encodes CAWSVGTAEQYF. The chain employs TRBV30 and TRBJ2-7; D is tentatively TRBD1 or TRBD2 (5 bases each). The V gene's germline CDR1 is GTSNPN and CDR2 SVGIG (reference sequence). CDR3 size: 12 residues. Trimming cost V 0 bases and J 6 bases, with 9 bases left between them.

With regard to this clonotype: At one end the junction does not follow the germline gene, possibly because of a read error. The rearrangement joins TRBV7-2 to TRBJ1-5; 7 nucleotides agree with TRBD1. CDR1 and CDR2 from the germline V gene are SGHTA and FQGNSA. CDR3 length: 17 amino acids. The CDR3 DNA reads TGTGCCAGCAGCTCGGAGAGGGGGCCCTATAGCAATCAGCCCCAGAATTTT. Its protein product is CASSSERGPYSNQPQNF.

About this clonotype: One junction end does not reproduce the germline sequence, and a read error may be involved. The J gene is TRBJ1-5, the V gene TRBV7-9, with D unresolved. The CDR3 extends over 13 amino acids. The germline V gene encodes CDR1 SEHNR and CDR2 FQNEAQ (reference sequence). The CDR3 region has the DNA TGTGCTAGCAGCTCGACGAACAATCAGCCCAAGCATTTT. It encodes CASSSTNNQPKHF.

The chain carries TRBV20-1 and TRBJ2-1; 7 nucleotides align to TRBD2. Germline CDR1 and CDR2: DFQATT and SNEGSKA (reference sequence). Trimming cost V 0 bases and J 10 bases; bases outside gene matches: 3. This CDR3 comprises 12 residues. The CDR3 is CSAREAGPEQFF. The CDR3 DNA follows: TGCAGTGCTAGAGAAGCGGGACCCGAGCAGTTCTTC.

This clonotype was observed a single time. The gene calls are TRBV28 and TRBJ2-7, with TRBD1 as a possible D gene (6 bases). From germline, CDR1 is MDHEN and CDR2 SYDVKM. Deletions cut 6 bases from V and 3 bases from J, with 18 bases between. The CDR3 length is 15 residues. The CDR3 coding sequence is TGTGCCAGCAGCCCTCACAGGGCGCAGTGCTACGAGCAGTACTTC. Residues: CASSPHRAQCYEQYF.

This CDR3 reads CASSRAADTEAFF. Written as DNA, the CDR3 is TGTGCCAGCAGTCGAGCGGCGGACACTGAAGCTTTCTTT. This chain links TRBV27 with TRBJ1-1; no clear D. In germline, CDR1 is MNHEY, CDR2 SMNVEV (reference sequence). V dropped 5 bases and J dropped 3 bases, with 10 bases sitting between them. The CDR3 length is 13 residues.

V usage is TRBV4-2 and J usage is TRBJ2-1, with TRBD2 matching over 8 bases. This CDR3 has 13 residues. Trimming took 4 bases from V and 7 from J; bases not matched to a gene: 3. Germline V lookup: CDR1 LGHNA, CDR2 YNFKEQ. Written as DNA, the CDR3 is TGTGCCAGCAGCCCACTAGCGGTGAATGAGCAGTTCTTC. Translated, it gives CASSPLAVNEQFF.

This clonotype is medium-sized. The rearrangement links TRBV6-1 to TRBJ2-7, with D possibly matching TRBD1 (6 bases). The CDR3 is 13 residues long. The ends were cut back, 8 bases at V and 4 bases at J, with 15 bases in the middle. The germline CDR1 and CDR2 sequences are MNHNS and SASEGT. The CDR3 sequence: CASGLTGRYEQYF. In DNA, the CDR3 is TGTGCCAGCGGCCTGACAGGACGATACGAGCAGTACTTC.

The chain carries TRBV4-1 and TRBJ2-5; the D is unclear. Per germline, CDR1 MGHRA and CDR2 YSYEKL. Trimming removed 2 bases at V and 5 bases at J, with 18 bases between. The CDR3 spans 16 residues. As DNA, the CDR3 is TGCGCCAGCAGCCAACCACTTATGCCACCTAAGGAGACCCAGTACTTC. Protein sequence: CASSQPLMPPKETQYF.

Notes on this clonotype: This CDR3 fails to terminate in the conserved phenylalanine or tryptophan, so it likely reflects a read error. The V call is TRBV20-1, the J call TRBJ2-1; D might be TRBD2 (7 bases). V was clipped by 3 bases and J by 6 bases, with 24 bases between them. Germline V lookup: CDR1 DFQATT, CDR2 SNEGSKA (reference sequence). The CDR3 covers 17 residues. CDR3 sequence: CSASPLGGRAACNEQFS. The CDR3 coding sequence is TGCAGTGCTAGCCCCCTAGGGGGGAGGGCCGCCTGCAATGAGCAGTTCTCC.

The chain couples TRBV5-4 to TRBJ1-6; D is unclear. Trimming removed 0 bases at V and 13 bases at J, with 11 bases between. Germline V lookup: CDR1 SGHNT, CDR2 YYREEE (reference sequence). The CDR3 contains 13 residues. In nucleotides, the CDR3 is TGTGCCAGCAGCTTGGACCTCATTTCGCCCCTCCACTTT. It codes for CASSLDLISPLHF.

This clonotype was observed once. Here the CDR3 DNA reads TGTGCCAGCAGTAATACGGGGCGGAACTCTGGGGCCAACGTCCTGACTTTC. The encoded protein is CASSNTGRNSGANVLTF. The J gene is TRBJ2-6, the V gene TRBV25-1; D is possibly TRBD1 or TRBD2 (5 bases each). The CDR3 extends over 17 amino acids. Germline V gives CDR1 MGHDK, CDR2 SYGVNS. Deletions cut 5 bases from V and 0 bases from J, with 14 bases between.

This clonotype was seen many times. One junction end disagrees with the germline gene, perhaps due to a read error. Here the CDR3 reads CASSLARRETQYF. CDR3 sequence (DNA): TGTGCTAGCAGCTTAGCCAGAAGAGAGACCCAGTACTTC. The V gene is TRBV7-7, the J gene TRBJ2-5, with D unresolved. Germline V CDR1 and CDR2: SSHAT, FNYEAQ (reference sequence). The CDR3 runs to 13 residues.

By proportion, this clonotype is medium-sized. The chain employs TRBV20-1 and TRBJ2-7, with TRBD2 matching 13 bases. The CDR3 has 14 amino acids. Germline-derived CDR1 and CDR2 are DFQATT and SNEGSKA (reference sequence). J gave up 4 bases and V 4 bases, and 4 bases lay outside the gene matches. The CDR3 coding sequence is TGCAGTGCTATACGACTAGCGGGAGGTTACGAGCAGTACTTC. The encoded protein is CSAIRLAGGYEQYF.

Points on this clonotype: A junction boundary mismatches the germline segment, possibly from a read error. The gene calls are TRBV27 and TRBJ2-1; D remains unclear. Germline V gives CDR1 MNHEY, CDR2 SMNVEV (reference sequence). This CDR3 has 12 amino acids. Written as DNA, the CDR3 is TGTGCCAGCAGTTTACTGTACAATGAGCACTTCTTC. Its translation: CASSLLYNEHFF.

The chain is built from TRBV19 and TRBJ1-5; possible D gene TRBD1, 6 bases. Trimming pared 8 bases from V and 3 bases from J, leaving 14 bases between. Germline V CDR1 and CDR2: LNHDA, SQIVND (reference sequence). The CDR3 covers 14 residues. CDR3 bases: TGTGCCAGTGGGGAGGACAGCCTCAATCAGCCCCAGCATTTT. Amino acids: CASGEDSLNQPQHF.

The gene calls are TRBV10-3 and TRBJ1-4, with 7 bases fitting TRBD1. The J segment lost 5 bases and the V segment lost 8 bases, leaving 5 bases of the junction unmatched. The germline V gene encodes CDR1 ENHRY and CDR2 SYGVKD. This CDR3 is built from 13 residues. The CDR3 sequence is CAIGGQPNEKLFF. The CDR3 DNA is TGTGCCATCGGGGGACAGCCGAATGAAAAACTGTTTTTT.

This clonotype is judged medium-sized. The chain couples TRBV7-9 to TRBJ1-3; 9 bases map to TRBD1. Germline lookup yields CDR1 SEHNR and CDR2 FQNEAQ (reference sequence). This CDR3 region has 16 residues. Losses at the gene ends were 5 bases for V and 10 bases for J; bases not matched to a gene: 15. The DNA of the CDR3 is TGTGCCAGCAGCCGTTCTCATACAGGGGGCACGGAAACCATATATTTT. Its protein product is CASSRSHTGGTETIYF.

To note about this clonotype: One junction end disagrees with the germline gene, perhaps due to a read error. J is TRBJ2-1 and V is TRBV20-1; unclear D gene. The CDR3 is 17 residues long. Germline CDR1 is DFQATT and CDR2 is SNEGSKA (reference sequence). CDR3 sequence (DNA): TGCAGTGCTAGAGACTTTGCCTGCGAGGAGAGCTACAATGAGAAGTTCTTC. Translating it yields CSARDFACEESYNEKFF.

The rearrangement links TRBV28 to TRBJ2-7; D unclear. V lost 7 bases and J 0 bases, leaving 13 bases between the germline ends. In germline, CDR1 is MDHEN, CDR2 SYDVKM. The CDR3 is 14 residues long. CDR3 DNA sequence: TGTGCCAGCACCATTCCGGGTCTCTCCTACGAGCAGTACTTC. Protein sequence: CASTIPGLSYEQYF.

V and J are TRBV7-9 and TRBJ2-7; D tentatively reads TRBD1 or TRBD2 (5 bases each). Trimming left V 6 bases short and J 0 bases short, with 9 bases between. The CDR3 covers 13 residues. Germline V lookup: CDR1 SEHNR, CDR2 FQNEAQ (reference sequence). The CDR3 nucleotides are TGTGCCAGCAGATTGGGGGACTCCTACGAGCAGTACTTC. Protein: CASRLGDSYEQYF.